A single sample is the source of the 27 T cell receptor beta chains below, sequenced in a study of T cells in Graves' hyperthyroidism and ophthalmopathy. Regions amplified from RNA transcripts were the TCR beta CDR3 regions. HTBI primers were the set used in a first-round RT-PCR of the TCR CDR3. From the multiplex PCR reads, TCRdb called clonotypes with MiXCR, one entry per CDR3 protein. Of hundreds of thousands of distinct CDR3 sequences listed, about a third are singletons. Material for sequencing was blood. Receptors originate from a middle-aged woman with Graves' hyperthyroidism.

This clonotype was picked up many times. The V and J genes are TRBV19 and TRBJ1-6, with no clear D. Trimming took off 11 bases at V and 10 bases at J, with 9 bases between the two ends. Germline assignment: CDR1 LNHDA and CDR2 SQIVND (reference sequence). The CDR3 extends over 10 amino acids. The CDR3 spells CAGSASPLHF. CDR3 coding DNA: TGTGCCGGATCGGCGTCACCCCTCCACTTT.

This chain connects TRBV6-5 to TRBJ1-3; no clear D. This CDR3 comprises 15 residues. The V gene lost 2 bases and the J gene lost 2 bases, with 10 bases spanning the gap. Germline loops: CDR1 MNHEY, CDR2 SVGAGI. The CDR3 DNA sequence: TGTGCCAGCAGTTACGTGGTTTTCCCTGGAAACACCATATATTTT. Its protein is CASSYVVFPGNTIYF.

This clonotype turned up a few times. V and J are TRBV24-1 and TRBJ2-3, with D uncertain. Germline-derived CDR1 and CDR2 are KGHDR and SFDVKD. The CDR3 is 14 amino acids. Trimming shortened V by 10 bases and J by 1 base, and 14 bases separated the two germline ends. The CDR3 DNA reads as TGTGCCACTTCTGACCCCGGCCGCACAGATACGCAGTATTTT. Translating it yields CATSDPGRTDTQYF.

About this clonotype: A much larger clone sits a single nucleotide away, making a read error possible. The chain uses TRBV20-1 and TRBJ1-1, with a weak D call TRBD1 (5 bases). The V gene's germline CDR1 is DFQATT and CDR2 SNEGSKA (reference sequence). V was trimmed by 3 bases and J by 3 bases, leaving 11 bases between them. This CDR3 contains 13 residues. In DNA, the CDR3 is TGCAGTGCTAGTGCGGGGGGGGACACTGAAGCTTTCTTT. It codes for CSASAGGDTEAFF.

The chain links TRBV29-1 to TRBJ2-3; D might be TRBD1 or TRBD2, each matching 6 bases. The CDR3 has 16 residues. Trimming took off 0 bases at V and 2 bases at J, with 15 bases between the two ends. In germline, CDR1 is SQVTM, CDR2 ANQGSEA. The CDR3, as DNA: TGCAGCGTTGAAGAAGTATCTGGGGGGCCCACAGATACGCAGTATTTT. Amino acid sequence: CSVEEVSGGPTDTQYF.

The J gene is TRBJ1-2, the V gene TRBV6-6, with D perhaps matching TRBD1 (6 bases). V was clipped by 7 bases and J by 6 bases, with 18 bases between them. The germline gives CDR1 MNHNY, CDR2 SVGAGI (reference sequence). There are 14 residues in the CDR3. This chain's CDR3 is CASTFPTGNDGYTF. The DNA of the CDR3 is TGTGCCAGCACCTTCCCTACAGGGAACGATGGCTACACCTTC.

About this clonotype itself: One end of the junction fails to match germline, which may point to a read error. The chain carries TRBV7-8 and TRBJ2-7; a possible D gene is TRBD1 (6 bases). Germline V CDR1 and CDR2: SGHVS, FQNEAQ. The CDR3 totals 15 residues. For the CDR3, the DNA is TGTGCCAGCAGTTTAGGAGGCCAGGGGAGTAACGAGCGGTACTTC. Encoded protein: CASSLGGQGSNERYF.

The chain is built from TRBV7-2 and TRBJ1-1; tentatively, D is TRBD1 (6 bases). CDR3 size: 15 residues. The germline V and J ends were trimmed by 0 bases and 6 bases, with 14 bases remaining between them. Germline lookup yields CDR1 SGHTA and CDR2 FQGNSA. DNA of the CDR3: TGTGCCAGCAGCTTAGCGTTACAGGGTATAGCTGAAGCTTTCTTT. As protein: CASSLALQGIAEAFF. Based on the CDR3 plus reference TRBV7-2 and TRBJ1-1, the full variable domain is GAGVSQSPSNKVTEKGKDVELRCDPISGHTALYWYRQSLGQGLEFLIYFQGNSAPDKSGLPSDRFSAERTGGSVSTLTIQRTQQEDSAVYLCASSLALQGIAEAFFGQGTRLTVV.

This clonotype has a count of ten or more. This chain links TRBV25-1 with TRBJ1-6, with 10 bases lining up with TRBD1. The CDR3 sequence is 16 residues long. Per the germline V gene, CDR1 is MGHDK and CDR2 is SYGVNS. Trimming took 4 bases from V and 10 from J; bases not matched to a gene: 10. CDR3: CASSAQTGGEGSPLHF. CDR3 sequence (DNA): TGTGCCAGCAGTGCCCAGACAGGGGGCGAGGGGTCACCCCTCCACTTT.

In this sample, this clonotype turned up many times. CDR3 nucleotides: TGTGCCAGCAGCTTACGGCAGGGGATAGAAAAACTGTTTTTT. Translating gives CASSLRQGIEKLFF. The chain links TRBV7-2 to TRBJ1-4, with a tentative D call TRBD1 (6 bases). The CDR3 extends over 14 amino acids. V was pared by 2 bases and J by 8 bases, with 12 bases between. Per germline, CDR1 SGHTA and CDR2 FQGNSA. The full variable domain, with the rest looked up from reference TRBV7-2 and TRBJ1-4, is GAGVSQSPSNKVTEKGKDVELRCDPISGHTALYWYRQSLGQGLEFLIYFQGNSAPDKSGLPSDRFSAERTGGSVSTLTIQRTQQEDSAVYLCASSLRQGIEKLFFGSGTQLSVL.

CDR3 sequence reads: CASSRDGLYGYTF. The CDR3, as DNA: TGTGCCAGCAGCCGAGACGGTCTTTATGGCTACACCTTC. The V and J genes are TRBV7-6 and TRBJ1-2; no clear D gene. CDR1 and CDR2 from the germline V gene are SGHVS and FNYEAQ. Trimming cost V 5 bases and J 5 bases, with 12 bases left between them. CDR3 length: 13 residues.

The chain combines TRBV2 with TRBJ2-7; D possibly corresponds to TRBD2 (5 bases). CDR3 length: 13 residues. Deletions cut 6 bases from V and 4 bases from J, with 13 bases between. The germline gives CDR1 SNHLY, CDR2 FYNNEI. CDR3 residues: CASRFDYPYEQYF. The CDR3 DNA is TGTGCCAGCAGATTTGACTACCCATACGAGCAGTACTTC.

About this clonotype itself: A clone one base away is much larger, so this may be a read error. This chain connects TRBV7-9 to TRBJ1-6; D ambiguous. The CDR3 is made up of 15 amino acids. Looked up from germline, CDR1 is SEHNR and CDR2 is FQNEAQ (reference sequence). V was shortened by 10 bases and J by 15 bases, with 28 bases between the two germline ends. The CDR3 nucleotides read TGTGCCAACACCCCGAGCCGAGATCCGCGTTATGTCCTCCACTTT. It codes for CANTPSRDPRYVLHF.

The chain recombines TRBV5-1 with TRBJ1-1; D gene unclear. The germline V gene has CDR1 SGHRS and CDR2 YFSETQ. The length of the CDR3 is 14 residues. Trimming took off 1 base at V and 7 bases at J, with 14 bases between the two ends. The CDR3 region is CASSLNSLIGEAFF. The CDR3 region has the DNA TGCGCCAGCAGCTTGAACAGCCTAATAGGTGAAGCTTTCTTT.

This clonotype was observed at least ten times. V gene TRBV29-1 combines with J gene TRBJ2-2; D is possibly TRBD1 (6 bases). This CDR3 has 13 residues. Germline CDR1 SQVTM, CDR2 ANQGSEA. V was trimmed by 6 bases and J by 2 bases, leaving 10 bases between them. CDR3 nucleotides: TGCAGCGTGGGACACCATAACACCGGGGAGCTGTTTTTT. It translates to CSVGHHNTGELFF.

The chain joins TRBV19 to TRBJ1-2, with a tentative D call TRBD1 (5 bases). Germline CDR1 LNHDA, CDR2 SQIVND (reference sequence). There are 13 residues in the CDR3. Trimming stripped 6 bases from V and 3 bases from J, with 11 bases between. The CDR3, as DNA: TGTGCCAGTAGGGCAGGGCAACACTATGGCTACACCTTC. Its translation: CASRAGQHYGYTF.

In its sample, this clonotype was seen a few times. J is TRBJ2-5 and V is TRBV6-5; weak D call: TRBD2 (5 bases). Germline CDR1 and CDR2: MNHEY and SVGAGI. The germline V and J ends were trimmed by 6 bases and 5 bases, with 10 bases remaining between them. CDR3 size: 12 residues. CDR3 sequence: CASRGSWETQYF. The CDR3 bases are TGTGCCAGCAGGGGGAGTTGGGAGACCCAGTACTTC.

The chain links TRBV9 to TRBJ2-6; D gene ambiguous. CDR1 SGDLS and CDR2 YYNGEE come from the germline V gene. V was shortened by 0 bases and J by 2 bases, with 12 bases between the two germline ends. The CDR3 runs to 17 residues. CDR3 residues: CASSVGGSYPGANVLTF. CDR3 bases: TGTGCCAGCAGCGTAGGGGGATCCTACCCTGGGGCCAACGTCCTGACTTTC.

This chain connects TRBV29-1 to TRBJ1-1, with a tentative D call TRBD1 (6 bases). V lost 6 bases, J lost 13 bases, and 18 bases lay in between. The CDR3 length is 11 residues. The germline CDR1 and CDR2 sequences are SQVTM and ANQGSEA. DNA of the CDR3: TGCAGCGTGGGGGGGGGTCCACAGGGTTTCTTT. Translation: CSVGGGPQGFF.

In regard to this clonotype: A much more abundant neighbour one base away suggests this may be a read error. V gene TRBV7-2 combines with J gene TRBJ2-2; a weak D match, TRBD1 (6 bases). CDR3 size: 15 residues. Germline V lookup: CDR1 SGHTA, CDR2 FQGNSA. The CDR3 reads CASGLAAGVAGELFF. CDR3 in DNA: TGTGCCAGCGGCTTAGCCGCAGGGGTAGCGGGGGAGCTGTTTTTT.

The chain couples TRBV7-2 to TRBJ2-7; 11 nucleotides agree with TRBD2. V trimming: 4 bases; J trimming: 3 bases; junction bases outside the gene matches: 8. Germline CDR1 SGHTA, CDR2 FQGNSA. This CDR3 contains 16 residues. The CDR3 nucleotides read TGTGCCAGCAGCTCAGAACTAGCGGGGGAGAACTACGAGCAGTACTTC. Translation: CASSSELAGENYEQYF. Filled out from reference TRBV7-2 and TRBJ2-7, the complete variable domain reads GAGVSQSPSNKVTEKGKDVELRCDPISGHTALYWYRQSLGQGLEFLIYFQGNSAPDKSGLPSDRFSAERTGGSVSTLTIQRTQQEDSAVYLCASSSELAGENYEQYFGPGTRLTVT.

This clonotype was recorded many times. The chain joins TRBV19 to TRBJ1-1; 8 nucleotides agree with TRBD1. The germline gives CDR1 LNHDA, CDR2 SQIVND (reference sequence). The V gene end was trimmed by 1 base and the J gene end by 8 bases; junction bases not matched to a gene: 6. The CDR3 is 14 amino acids. CDR3 nucleotides: TGTGCCAGTAGTATAGTCGGGCAGGGGGCAGAAGCTTTCTTT. Its protein product is CASSIVGQGAEAFF.

Many counts were recorded for this clonotype. The CDR3 region is CAISKGGLAYEQYF. In DNA, the CDR3 is TGTGCCATCAGCAAGGGGGGTCTGGCCTACGAGCAGTACTTC. The J gene is TRBJ2-7, the V gene TRBV10-3; D possibly uses TRBD1 or TRBD2 (6 bases each). CDR3 length: 14 residues. V lost 6 bases and J lost 2, with 14 bases in between. Germline loops: CDR1 ENHRY, CDR2 SYGVKD.

Turning to this clonotype: A much more abundant neighbour one base away suggests this may be a read error. The gene calls are TRBV7-2 and TRBJ2-7, with D possibly being TRBD1 (6 bases). CDR3 size: 14 residues. Looked up from germline, CDR1 is SGHTA and CDR2 is FQGNSA. For the CDR3, the DNA is TGTGCCAGCAGCCCGACAGGAAACCCTTACGAGCAGCACTTC. This gives the protein CASSPTGNPYEQHF.

This clonotype has a count of ten or more. CDR3 protein: CSARTSGDQYF. The CDR3 DNA reads as TGCAGTGCCCGGACTAGTGGGGACCAGTACTTC. This chain links TRBV20-1 with TRBJ2-5; 7 bases agree with TRBD2. The V segment lost 6 bases and the J segment 10 bases; nucleotides outside the gene matches: 8. The CDR3 length is 11 residues. Per the germline V gene, CDR1 is DFQATT and CDR2 is SNEGSKA (reference sequence).

The rearrangement uses TRBV9 and TRBJ1-3; D is uncertain. V lost 4 bases to trimming and J lost 8 bases, with 16 bases between them. Germline V gene sequence: CDR1 SGDLS, CDR2 YYNGEE. CDR3 length: 14 residues. CDR3 bases: TGTGCCAGCAGCATAGAGGATGGATTCGACACCATATATTTT. It codes for CASSIEDGFDTIYF. Supplemented by reference TRBV9 and TRBJ1-3, the full variable domain reads DSGVTQTPKHLITATGQRVTLRCSPRSGDLSVYWYQQSLDQGLQFLIQYYNGEERAKGNILERFSAQQFPDLHSELNLSSLELGDSALYFCASSIEDGFDTIYFGEGSWLTVV.

This clonotype was detected only once. The gene calls are TRBV6-5 and TRBJ1-1; D gene unclear. The ends were cut back, 2 bases at V and 4 bases at J, with 14 bases in the middle. Germline V gene sequence: CDR1 MNHEY, CDR2 SVGAGI. The CDR3 has 15 amino acids. Here the CDR3 DNA reads TGTGCCAGCAGTTACAACAGCTTTAGCCGCACTGAAGCTTTCTTT. Translated: CASSYNSFSRTEAFF.